The sequence of this T cell receptor beta chain was determined in a study of T-cell reconstitution after alpha-beta-depleted transplantation in children. Study-wide results and caveats: Once a year had passed after transplant, T-cell counts and diversity came mostly from newly produced T cells.

Construction of the TCRbeta library involved unique molecular identifiers. TCRdb reanalysed the PCR reads using MiXCR and keeps one entry per CDR3 protein. The sample consists of some 150,000 distinct CDR3 sequences, 8% to 10% of them appearing once. In this sample, this clonotype turned up many times. The target antigen is unknown. Sequencing was performed on PBMCs, mostly from graft donor cells, taken 180 days after TCRalphabeta/CD19-depleted stem cell transplant. The source of this sequence is a female patient between 2 and 15 years old who had a stem cell transplant for congenital amegakaryocytic thrombocytopenia, so the T cells may come from the graft donor.

The CDR3 sequence: CASSLRLAGAIYEQYF. DNA for the CDR3: TGTGCCAGCAGCCTGAGACTAGCGGGAGCCATATACGAGCAGTACTTC. The chain recombines TRBV6-2 or TRBV6-3 with TRBJ2-7; 12 bases match TRBD2. The trim removed 6 bases at V and 4 bases at J, leaving 10 bases unmatched. This CDR3 spans 16 amino acids. Germline V gives CDR1 MNHEY, CDR2 SVGEGT.